Below, 30 T cell receptor beta chains from the same sample are listed, as sequenced in a study of CD8 T cells in Susac syndrome. About 0.5 to 1 ug RNA was reverse transcribed with random hexamers. TCRdb recomputed calls from the immunoSEQ multiplex PCR reads with MiXCR, one row per CDR3 protein. This sample carries roughly 150,000 distinct CDR3 sequences, 85% to 95% of them seen once, and the ten largest clones take 0.16%. Sequencing was carried out using CD4+ T cells from PBMCs. The source of these receptors is a human donor with Susac syndrome.

V is TRBV12-3 or TRBV12-4 and J is TRBJ1-1, with D maybe TRBD1 (5 bases). V lost 3 bases and J lost 0, with 14 bases in between. The CDR3 has 16 residues. In nucleotides, the CDR3 is TGTGCCAGCAGTTTGGGTTTGGGGACGGTGAACACTGAAGCTTTCTTT. Its protein is CASSLGLGTVNTEAFF.

This clonotype has just one count. This chain connects TRBV20-1 to TRBJ2-1; 9 bases fit TRBD2. The germline gives CDR1 DFQATT, CDR2 SNEGSKA (reference sequence). With 0 bases clipped from V and 8 bases from J, the junction kept 11 bases outside the gene matches. There are 16 residues in the CDR3. Written as DNA, the CDR3 is TGCAGTGCTAGAGAGGCTAGCGGGGCTCTTAGGGATGAGCAGTTCTTC. As protein: CSAREASGALRDEQFF.

The chain recombines TRBV7-7 with TRBJ2-5, with D possibly matching TRBD1 (6 bases). CDR1 and CDR2 from the germline V gene are SSHAT and FNYEAQ (reference sequence). With 5 bases removed from V and 2 bases from J, the gap between germline ends came to 18 bases. The CDR3 consists of 16 residues. CDR3 in DNA: TGTGCCAGCAGCCTGACTTCGACAGGATTACAAGAGACCCAGTACTTC. This gives the protein CASSLTSTGLQETQYF.

The V and J genes are TRBV25-1 and TRBJ2-5; no definite D call. CDR1 and CDR2 from the germline V gene are MGHDK and SYGVNS. This CDR3 has 15 amino acids. Trimming removed 4 bases at V and 4 bases at J, with 16 bases between. The CDR3 nucleotides are TGTGCCAGCAGTGTAAGTGCCCCGACGGGAGAGACCCAGTACTTC. This translates into CASSVSAPTGETQYF.

This chain joins TRBV2 and TRBJ2-5, with D possibly TRBD2 on 5 matching bases. Germline assignment: CDR1 SNHLY and CDR2 FYNNEI. V was cut by 10 bases and J by 1 base, with 16 bases left in between. The CDR3 length is 14 residues. This CDR3 is CATRVGVPQETQYF. The CDR3 DNA follows: TGTGCCACCCGGGTGGGAGTACCCCAAGAGACCCAGTACTTC. Looking up the rest from reference TRBV2 and TRBJ2-5 gives the full variable domain: EPEVTQTPSHQVTQMGQEVILRCVPISNHLYFYWYRQILGQKVEFLVSFYNNEISEKSEIFDDQFSVERPDGSNFTLKIRSTKLEDSAMYFCATRVGVPQETQYFGPGTRLLVL.

The chain has TRBV20-1 and TRBJ2-2; weak D call: TRBD1 (5 bases). V lost 0 bases and J 0 bases, leaving 8 bases between the germline ends. CDR1 and CDR2 from the germline V gene are DFQATT and SNEGSKA (reference sequence). This CDR3 region has 15 residues. CDR3 region: CSARDAGTNTGELFF. The DNA of the CDR3 is TGCAGTGCTAGAGATGCAGGGACGAACACCGGGGAGCTGTTTTTT.

This clonotype was found once. This chain joins TRBV9 and TRBJ1-2; a weak D match, TRBD1 (5 bases). The CDR3 extends over 16 amino acids. Trimming left V 0 bases short and J 5 bases short, with 17 bases between. The germline gives CDR1 SGDLS, CDR2 YYNGEE. This chain's CDR3 is CASSVDGQGPLYGYTF. In DNA form, the CDR3 reads TGTGCCAGCAGCGTAGATGGGCAGGGCCCATTGTATGGCTACACCTTC.

The chain uses TRBV3-1 and TRBJ2-7, with D maybe TRBD1 (5 bases). V lost 5 bases and J 6 bases, leaving 11 bases between the germline ends. The germline gives CDR1 LGHDT, CDR2 YNNKEL (reference sequence). This CDR3 has 12 amino acids. The CDR3 nucleotides are TGTGCCAGCAGCTACCAGGGATCCGAGCAGTACTTC. It translates to CASSYQGSEQYF.

The gene calls are TRBV18 and TRBJ1-3; TRBD1 agrees at 9 bases. The CDR3 consists of 14 residues. Germline CDR1 reads KGHSH; CDR2 reads LQKENI. J lost 8 bases, V lost 3 bases, and 5 bases had no gene match. The CDR3 nucleotides are TGTGCCAGCTCACCGCCGGGACAGGGACACACCATATATTTT. This translates into CASSPPGQGHTIYF.

This sequence joins TRBV20-1 and TRBJ1-1; 8 nucleotides agree with TRBD1. The germline V gene encodes CDR1 DFQATT and CDR2 SNEGSKA (reference sequence). The V segment lost 2 bases and the J segment 1 base; nucleotides outside the gene matches: 6. CDR3 length: 15 amino acids. CDR3 nucleotides: TGCAGTGCTAGACAGGGGGCACAAACGAACACTGAAGCTTTCTTT. Translating it yields CSARQGAQTNTEAFF.

J is TRBJ2-2 and V is TRBV24-1, with D possibly matching TRBD1 (6 bases). Trimming shortened V by 1 base and J by 4 bases, and 18 bases separated the two germline ends. CDR1 is KGHDR, CDR2 SFDVKD, per germline. The length of the CDR3 is 18 residues. The CDR3 loop reads CATSDFGSGRGSTGELFF. As DNA, the CDR3 is TGTGCCACCAGTGATTTTGGGTCGGGCAGGGGATCCACCGGGGAGCTGTTTTTT.

The chain links TRBV29-1 to TRBJ2-5; 8 nucleotides agree with TRBD2. This CDR3 has 13 residues. J gave up 2 bases and V 6 bases, and 5 bases lay outside the gene matches. In germline, CDR1 is SQVTM, CDR2 ANQGSEA. The CDR3 loop reads CSVRGGRQETQYF. CDR3 DNA: TGCAGCGTCCGCGGGGGGAGGCAAGAGACCCAGTACTTC. The variable domain in full, with the rest retrieved from reference TRBV29-1 and TRBJ2-5, is SAVISQKPSRDICQRGTSLTIQCQVDSQVTMMFWYRQQPGQSLTLIATANQGSEATYESGFVIDKFPISRPNLTFSTLTVSNMSPEDSSIYLCSVRGGRQETQYFGPGTRLLVL.

This rearrangement joins TRBV4-1 to TRBJ2-1; TRBD1 aligns across 7 bases. Germline trimming cut 1 base from V and 4 bases from J; bases unmatched to any gene: 7. CDR3 length: 16 amino acids. CDR1 is MGHRA and CDR2 is YSYEKL in the germline V gene. This CDR3 reads CASSQGPDRTYNEQFF. CDR3 DNA: TGCGCCAGCAGCCAAGGTCCGGACAGGACTTACAATGAGCAGTTCTTC.

The rearrangement joins TRBV5-4 to TRBJ2-1; TRBD2 matches at 10 bases. This CDR3 comprises 13 residues. CDR1 is SGHNT, CDR2 YYREEE, per germline (reference sequence). Unmatched junction bases numbered 4, after V lost 5 bases and J lost 8 bases. The CDR3 here is CASRSGGADEQFF. CDR3 bases: TGTGCCAGCAGGAGCGGGGGGGCGGATGAGCAGTTCTTC.

V gene TRBV27 combines with J gene TRBJ1-2; D gene ambiguous. Germline assignment: CDR1 MNHEY and CDR2 SMNVEV (reference sequence). This CDR3 has 13 amino acids. With 0 bases removed from V and 4 bases from J, the gap between germline ends came to 6 bases. The CDR3: CASSLSPSYGYTF. The CDR3 DNA reads TGTGCCAGCAGTTTATCACCCAGCTATGGCTACACCTTC.

The chain combines TRBV21-1 with TRBJ2-3; whether TRBD2, the table's D call, matches the DNA was not checked. TRBV21-1 is reported as a pseudogene. The CDR3 length is 16 residues. Written as DNA, the CDR3 is TGTGCCAGCAGCAATGGGACTGCCACTAGCACAGATACGCAGTATTTT. This translates into CASSNGTATSTDTQYF.

This clonotype was seen only once. The chain uses TRBV20-1 and TRBJ2-7, with D perhaps given as TRBD1 or TRBD2 (5 bases each). CDR1 DFQATT and CDR2 SNEGSKA come from the germline V gene (reference sequence). V was clipped by 5 bases and J by 4 bases, with 21 bases between them. The CDR3 runs 15 residues. The CDR3 spells CSAVSPRGRIYEQYF. DNA of the CDR3: TGCAGTGCTGTATCCCCCCGGGGCCGGATTTACGAGCAGTACTTC.

The J gene is TRBJ2-7, the V gene TRBV3-1, with D tentatively TRBD1 or TRBD2 (6 bases each). The CDR3 consists of 16 residues. Germline lookup yields CDR1 LGHDT and CDR2 YNNKEL (reference sequence). V was pared by 0 bases and J by 2 bases, with 14 bases between. CDR3 amino acids: CASSQDRGDVPYEQYF. The CDR3 DNA reads TGTGCCAGCAGCCAAGATAGGGGGGACGTTCCCTACGAGCAGTACTTC.

This clonotype was picked up a small number of times. The chain is built from TRBV7-2 and TRBJ1-5; D is ambiguous. Germline lookup yields CDR1 SGHTA and CDR2 FQGNSA. This CDR3 is built from 13 residues. Trimming cost V 3 bases and J 2 bases, with 5 bases left between them. CDR3 sequence reads: CASSFDGNQPQHF. CDR3 nucleotide sequence: TGTGCCAGCAGCTTTGACGGCAATCAGCCCCAGCATTTT.

The chain employs TRBV3-1 and TRBJ2-3; 11 bases are shared with TRBD2. In germline, CDR1 is LGHDT, CDR2 YNNKEL (reference sequence). With V trimmed by 4 bases and J by 1 base, 4 bases remained unmatched. This CDR3 contains 16 residues. DNA of the CDR3: TGTGCCAGCAGCCTAGCGGGGGGGCCGCGCACAGATACGCAGTATTTT. Encoded protein: CASSLAGGPRTDTQYF.

The chain has TRBV20-1 and TRBJ2-1; TRBD2 matches at 8 bases. V lost 7 bases, J lost 5 bases, and 4 bases stayed unmatched. CDR3 length: 12 amino acids. Germline loops: CDR1 DFQATT, CDR2 SNEGSKA (reference sequence). As DNA, the CDR3 is TGCAGTGTTGGGCGGGGGGACAATGAGCAGTTCTTC. Translated, it gives CSVGRGDNEQFF.

The rearrangement uses TRBV12-3 or TRBV12-4 and TRBJ1-6; no firm D call. The CDR3 runs to 14 residues. Trimming pared 1 base from V and 8 bases from J, leaving 9 bases between. CDR3 region: CASSLGGSDSPLHF. In DNA form, the CDR3 reads TGTGCCAGCAGTTTAGGAGGGTCGGATTCACCCCTCCACTTT.

The V call is TRBV7-3, the J call TRBJ1-1; a possible D gene is TRBD1 (6 bases). V lost 6 bases, J lost 3 bases, and 11 bases lay in between. Per germline, CDR1 SGHTA and CDR2 FQGTGA. This CDR3 has 13 amino acids. The CDR3 DNA reads TGTGCCAGCAGGCGGGGGGCAGACACTGAAGCTTTCTTT. This translates into CASRRGADTEAFF.

This clonotype showed up just once. The chain carries TRBV12-3 or TRBV12-4 and TRBJ2-7; D unclear. V shed 5 bases and J shed 2 bases, with 10 bases lying between them. The CDR3 sequence is 13 residues long. The CDR3 region is CASSGNIAYEQYF. CDR3 coding DNA: TGTGCCAGCAGTGGGAACATCGCCTACGAGCAGTACTTC.

The table lists this clonotype with a few counts. The chain uses TRBV19 and TRBJ1-1; D not resolved. CDR3 length: 12 amino acids. Trimming removed 5 bases from V and 4 bases from J, with 8 bases in between. Per germline, CDR1 LNHDA and CDR2 SQIVND (reference sequence). In DNA, the CDR3 is TGTGCCAGTAGTCCGACTGGCACTGAAGCTTTCTTT. Protein sequence: CASSPTGTEAFF.

The chain joins TRBV4-3 to TRBJ2-3, with a weak D call TRBD1 (5 bases). The CDR3 runs 14 residues. The V gene's germline CDR1 is LGHNA and CDR2 YSLEER. The V and J ends lost 4 bases and 1 base respectively, with 9 bases between them. CDR3 residues: CASSRGRGTDTQYF. CDR3 DNA sequence: TGCGCCAGCAGCCGTGGCAGGGGCACAGATACGCAGTATTTT.

The genes are TRBV19 and TRBJ1-5, with D maybe TRBD1 (5 bases). The ends were cut back, 3 bases at V and 7 bases at J, with 10 bases in the middle. Per germline, CDR1 LNHDA and CDR2 SQIVND (reference sequence). This CDR3 spans 13 amino acids. Written as DNA, the CDR3 is TGTGCCAGTAGTATTTTGGGGGGGCAGCCCCAGCATTTT. Translating gives CASSILGGQPQHF.

This chain joins TRBV4-1 and TRBJ2-2; D unresolved. Trimming shortened V by 6 bases and J by 4 bases, and 12 bases separated the two germline ends. The CDR3 totals 14 residues. Germline V CDR1 and CDR2: MGHRA, YSYEKL. CDR3: CASRGLGRTGELFF. CDR3 bases: TGCGCCAGCAGAGGTTTAGGGCGCACCGGGGAGCTGTTTTTT.

The V gene is TRBV14, the J gene TRBJ2-7, with a tentative D call TRBD1 (6 bases). This CDR3 is built from 16 residues. The V end lost 5 bases, the J end lost 1 base, and 18 bases lay between the germline ends. Germline CDR1 and CDR2: SGHDN and FVKESK. CDR3 nucleotides: TGTGCCAGCAGCACCGACAGGATTATCTTGTCCTACGAGCAGTACTTC. It specifies CASSTDRIILSYEQYF.

The rearrangement joins TRBV6-5 to TRBJ1-5; unclear D gene. The CDR3 is 15 residues long. Deletions cut 0 bases from V and 0 bases from J, with 6 bases between. Germline V CDR1 and CDR2: MNHEY, SVGAGI. The CDR3, as DNA: TGTGCCAGCAGTTACTCGAGAGATAGCAATCAGCCCCAGCATTTT. Protein sequence: CASSYSRDSNQPQHF.